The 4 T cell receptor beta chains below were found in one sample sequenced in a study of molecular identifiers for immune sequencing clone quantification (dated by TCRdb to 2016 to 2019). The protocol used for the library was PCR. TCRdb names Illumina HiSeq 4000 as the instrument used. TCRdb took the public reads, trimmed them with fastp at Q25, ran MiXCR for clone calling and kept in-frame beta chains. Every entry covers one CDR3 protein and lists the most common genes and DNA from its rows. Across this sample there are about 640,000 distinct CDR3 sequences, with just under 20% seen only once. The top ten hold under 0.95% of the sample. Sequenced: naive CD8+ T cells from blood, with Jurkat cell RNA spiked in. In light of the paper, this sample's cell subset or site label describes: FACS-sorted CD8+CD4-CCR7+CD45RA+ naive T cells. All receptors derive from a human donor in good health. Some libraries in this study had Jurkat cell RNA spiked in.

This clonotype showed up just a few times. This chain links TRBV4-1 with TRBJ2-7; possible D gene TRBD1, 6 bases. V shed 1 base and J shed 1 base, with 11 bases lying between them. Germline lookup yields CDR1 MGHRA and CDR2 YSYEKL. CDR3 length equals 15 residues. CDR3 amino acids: CASSQVRDTSYEQYF. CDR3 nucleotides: TGCGCCAGCAGCCAAGTCCGGGACACTTCCTACGAGCAGTACTTC.

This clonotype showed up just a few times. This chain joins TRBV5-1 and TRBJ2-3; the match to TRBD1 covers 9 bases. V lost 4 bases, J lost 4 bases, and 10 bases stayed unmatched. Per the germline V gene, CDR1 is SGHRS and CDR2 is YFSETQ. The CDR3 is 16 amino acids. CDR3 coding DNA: TGCGCCAGCAGCATAACCGGGACAGGGAGCGCAGATACGCAGTATTTT. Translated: CASSITGTGSADTQYF.

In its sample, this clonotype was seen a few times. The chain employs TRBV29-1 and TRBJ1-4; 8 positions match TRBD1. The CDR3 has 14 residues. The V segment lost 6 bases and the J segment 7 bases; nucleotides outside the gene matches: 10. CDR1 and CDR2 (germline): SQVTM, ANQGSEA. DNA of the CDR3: TGCAGCGTGGGGGTGCAGGGGGCGGGTGAAAAACTGTTTTTT. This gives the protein CSVGVQGAGEKLFF.

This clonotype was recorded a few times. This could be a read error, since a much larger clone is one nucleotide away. CDR3 nucleotides: TGCAGCGTTGAAGCCACAGGGGGTCCAGAACTGTTTTTT. Residues: CSVEATGGPELFF. V is TRBV29-1 and J is TRBJ1-4; 8 nucleotides align to TRBD1. The CDR3 runs to 13 residues. The germline gives CDR1 SQVTM, CDR2 ANQGSEA. After removal of 1 base from V and 12 bases from J, the junction contained 7 bases not matched to a gene.